Below are 4 T cell receptor beta chains sequenced from a single sample in a study of T cell repertoires in cytomegalovirus infection (dated by TCRdb to about 2019). The instrument was an Illumina HiSeq 1500. TCRdb redid the processing of the public reads, applying fastp at Q25 and MiXCR, and retained in-frame beta chains. One record per CDR3 amino acid sequence lists the most common genes and DNA. The sample yields 450,000 to 650,000 distinct CDR3 sequences; about 30% were counted once. The ten largest clones capture around 14% of the sample. The sequencing sample was made of PBMCs. Receptor source: a human donor in good health (CMV status not recorded). Some clones in this sample may be carry-over from other donors' samples.

This clonotype was seen more than once but under ten times. V gene TRBV24-1 combines with J gene TRBJ2-2; no clear D. CDR3 length equals 14 residues. Germline CDR1 reads KGHDR; CDR2 reads SFDVKD. With 3 bases removed from V and 3 bases from J, the gap between germline ends came to 7 bases. The CDR3 nucleotides read TGTGCCACCAGTGATCCCGGGTACACCGGGGAGCTGTTTTTT. Protein: CATSDPGYTGELFF.

This chain connects TRBV19 to TRBJ1-2; D not resolved. Trimming took off 4 bases at V and 1 base at J, with 10 bases between the two ends. Germline CDR1 LNHDA, CDR2 SQIVND (reference sequence). The CDR3 is made up of 14 amino acids. The CDR3 sequence: CASSKDRLNYGYTF. The CDR3 nucleotides read TGTGCCAGTAGTAAGGACCGCCTTAACTATGGCTACACCTTC.

The rearrangement joins TRBV6-8 to TRBJ2-7, with 8 bases that match TRBD2. The CDR3 runs to 14 residues. Germline V gene lookup returns CDR1 MNHGY and CDR2 SAAAGT. V was pared by 5 bases and J by 4 bases, with 7 bases of the junction left unmatched. This CDR3 reads CASSREGVLYEQYV. The CDR3 bases are TGTGCCAGCAGTCGGGAGGGGGTGCTTTACGAGCAGTACGTC.

This clonotype was seen more than once but under ten times. V and J are TRBV6-2 or TRBV6-3 and TRBJ2-2; 11 nucleotides line up with TRBD2. Germline-derived CDR1 and CDR2 are MNHEY and SVGEGT. There are 20 residues in the CDR3. J gave up 0 bases and V 1 base, and 10 bases lay outside the gene matches. In nucleotides, the CDR3 is TGTGCCAGCAGTTACTGGCAGGGGACTAGCGGACTCGCGAACACCGGGGAGCTGTTTTTT. Translation: CASSYWQGTSGLANTGELFF.